This T cell receptor (beta chain) appears in the sequencing data of a study of blood T cell repertoires in COVID-19. Study context: The United States, Italy and Spain supplied acute and convalescent COVID-19 samples. T cells, B-cell-depleted T cells, or PBMCs provided the cDNA or gDNA that served as material.

Source study methods: For nucleated cells, counts were estimated from reference gene primer amplification. Profiling relied on immunoSEQ multiplex PCR, and the TCRdb table lists in-frame clones only, not all of them. V and J calls and clone size follow that table, whereas D and trimming were derived from the DNA. The sample contains over 100,000 clones, about four fifths of which appear only once. The V gene lost 0 bases and the J gene lost 12 bases, with 18 bases spanning the gap. This CDR3 comprises 15 residues. CDR1 and CDR2 from the germline V gene are LNHDA and SQIVND (reference sequence). Sequencing was performed on peripheral blood. The clonotype was recovered from a woman of 80 years or more with acute or convalescent COVID-19. The chain couples TRBV19 to TRBJ1-5; the D gene is possibly TRBD1 (5 bases). The CDR3 region has the DNA TGTGCCAGTAGTATAGATCGGGGAGGGGAGCCGGGCCAGCATTTT. The encoded protein is CASSIDRGGEPGQHF.